This entry lists 14 T cell receptor beta chains sequenced from one sample in a study of cytomegalovirus exposure and HLA in healthy donors. Primers: 60 Vbeta forward and 13 Jbeta reverse. Data came from immunoSEQ multiplex PCR; TCRdb stores just in-frame clones and leaves some out. The data show about 140,000 clones, around 80% seen once. The sample comprised PBMCs. The source of these receptors is a man aged 25-40 years in good health and CMV-seropositive.

Notes on this clone: At one of its ends the junction is not consistent with the germline gene, which may arise from a read error. This chain joins TRBV28 and TRBJ2-1; D is ambiguous. CDR3 length equals 14 residues. The germline CDR1 and CDR2 sequences are MDHEN and SYDVKM. The CDR3 DNA is TGTGCCAGCAGTAACTCGTTAGGTTACAATGAGCGGTTCTTC. Protein product: CASSNSLGYNERFF. The full variable domain, in which reference TRBV28 and TRBJ2-1 provide the parts outside the CDR3, is DVKVTQSSRYLVKRTGEKVFLECVQDMDHENMFWYRQDPGLGLRLIYFSYDVKMKEKGDIPEGYSVSREKKERFSLILESASTNQTSMYLCASSNSLGYNERFFGPGTRLTVL.

The chain combines TRBV7-4 with TRBJ2-3; no clear D gene. The ends were cut back, 7 bases at V and 3 bases at J, with 17 bases in the middle. The germline V gene encodes CDR1 SGHVT and CDR2 SQSDAQ. The CDR3 contains 15 residues. CDR3 in amino acids: CASNPTLPRTDTQYF. CDR3 DNA: TGTGCCAGCAACCCCACGCTCCCGAGAACAGATACGCAGTATTTT. The full variable domain, completed using reference TRBV7-4 and TRBJ2-3, is GAGVSQSPRYKVAKRGRDVALRCDSISGHVTLYWYRQTLGQGSEVLTYSQSDAQRDKSGRPSGRFSAERPERSVSTLKIQRTEQGDSAVYLCASNPTLPRTDTQYFGPGTRLTVL.

This clone was seen only a few times. One junction end does not reproduce the germline sequence, and a read error may be involved. V usage is TRBV7-9 and J usage is TRBJ2-7; TRBD1 aligns across 11 bases. This CDR3 region has 15 residues. Germline values: CDR1 SEHNR, CDR2 FQNEAQ (reference sequence). CDR3 nucleotide sequence: TGTTCCAGCAGCCTAACCGGGACAGGGGGCTACGAGCAGTACTTC. It codes for CSSSLTGTGGYEQYF.

J is TRBJ2-1 and V is TRBV7-3, with a tentative D call TRBD2 (6 bases). The V gene's germline CDR1 is SGHTA and CDR2 FQGTGA. Deletions cut 5 bases from V and 0 bases from J, with 11 bases between. The CDR3 extends over 15 amino acids. CDR3 in DNA: TGTGCCAGCAGCCGGTCGGGGGTCTCCTACAATGAGCAGTTCTTC. This encodes CASSRSGVSYNEQFF.

The J gene is TRBJ2-1, the V gene TRBV7-9; D might be TRBD2 (5 bases). Germline V gene sequence: CDR1 SEHNR, CDR2 FQNEAQ (reference sequence). The CDR3 consists of 15 residues. V lost 5 bases to trimming and J lost 8 bases, with 19 bases between them. CDR3 loop: CASSPLTTPTHEQFF. CDR3 in DNA: TGTGCCAGCAGCCCCCTGACTACCCCGACCCATGAGCAGTTCTTC.

This sequence joins TRBV2 and TRBJ2-7, with 9 bases that match TRBD1. The CDR3 covers 14 residues. In germline, CDR1 is SNHLY, CDR2 FYNNEI. V gave up 2 bases and J gave up 5 bases; unmatched junction bases: 4. CDR3 sequence reads: CASSELGQGDEQYF. CDR3 in DNA: TGTGCCAGCAGTGAACTGGGACAGGGCGACGAGCAGTACTTC.

The chain has TRBV7-2 and TRBJ2-1; 10 nucleotides agree with TRBD2. The CDR3 is 16 residues long. The V gene's germline CDR1 is SGHTA and CDR2 FQGNSA. V lost 3 bases and J lost 7; bases outside the gene matches: 9. The CDR3 DNA is TGTGCCAGCAGCTTGGCAAGGGTAGCGGGGGGAAATGAGCAGTTCTTC. This sequence encodes CASSLARVAGGNEQFF.

The chain couples TRBV18 to TRBJ1-5, with 12 bases that match TRBD1. Germline lookup yields CDR1 KGHSH and CDR2 LQKENI. Trimming removed 3 bases from V and 7 bases from J; junction bases left unmatched: 13. CDR3 size: 18 residues. The CDR3 DNA reads TGTGCCAGCTCACCTCCCGGGACAGGGGGCGCAAGGGGACAGCCCCAGCATTTT. It encodes CASSPPGTGGARGQPQHF.

The rearrangement joins TRBV9 to TRBJ2-5, with 8 bases identical to TRBD2. There are 17 residues in the CDR3. CDR1 and CDR2 (germline): SGDLS, YYNGEE. The J segment lost 3 bases and the V segment lost 2 bases, leaving 12 bases of the junction unmatched. The CDR3 DNA reads as TGTGCCAGCAGCGTCCTCGGGGGGGGCGGGGGTGAAGAGACCCAGTACTTC. Translating gives CASSVLGGGGGEETQYF. The full variable domain, with the rest looked up from reference TRBV9 and TRBJ2-5, is DSGVTQTPKHLITATGQRVTLRCSPRSGDLSVYWYQQSLDQGLQFLIQYYNGEERAKGNILERFSAQQFPDLHSELNLSSLELGDSALYFCASSVLGGGGGEETQYFGPGTRLLVL.

This chain links TRBV5-6 with TRBJ2-7, with D possibly matching TRBD1 (6 bases). V lost 3 bases, J lost 5 bases, and 15 bases lay in between. Germline V gene lookup returns CDR1 SGHDT and CDR2 YYEEEE. This CDR3 spans 14 amino acids. The CDR3 loop reads CASSWDTLKDEQYF. CDR3 bases: TGTGCCAGCAGCTGGGACACCCTTAAGGACGAGCAGTACTTC.

The chain couples TRBV11-1 to TRBJ1-1; D call uncertain. Between the trimmed V and J ends, which lost 4 bases and 3 bases, there was a span of 15 bases. Germline-derived CDR1 and CDR2 are SGHAT and FQDESV (reference sequence). This CDR3 has 15 amino acids. In DNA form, the CDR3 reads TGTGCCAGCAGCTCATCTAGGTCCGGGTACACTGAAGCTTTCTTT. The encoded protein is CASSSSRSGYTEAFF.

The chain carries TRBV5-1 and TRBJ1-2; 8 bases agree with TRBD1. Germline V lookup: CDR1 SGHRS, CDR2 YFSETQ. CDR3 size: 19 residues. Germline trimming cut 5 bases from V and 0 bases from J; bases unmatched to any gene: 18. In DNA form, the CDR3 reads TGCGCCAGCAGGAAGTCAGGGGGCTCAAAGTTTACCTCTAACTATGGCTACACCTTC. As protein: CASRKSGGSKFTSNYGYTF.

The sample holds one count of this clone. The chain couples TRBV9 to TRBJ2-5; 9 bases agree with TRBD1. The CDR3 contains 16 residues. Unmatched junction bases numbered 11, after V lost 4 bases and J lost 4 bases. Germline CDR1 SGDLS, CDR2 YYNGEE. The CDR3 region has the DNA TGTGCCAGCAGCCCCCGAGGGGACAGGGTCGCAGAGACCCAGTACTTC. Its translation is CASSPRGDRVAETQYF.

This chain links TRBV5-1 with TRBJ1-6; no clear D gene. CDR3 length equals 10 residues. V lost 2 bases and J lost 14, with 5 bases in between. The germline V gene encodes CDR1 SGHRS and CDR2 YFSETQ. In DNA form, the CDR3 reads TGCGCCAGCAGCTTCACAGCCCTCCACTTT. Its protein product is CASSFTALHF.